Below, 13 T cell receptor beta chains from the same sample are listed, as sequenced in a study of OX40 agonist ivuxolimab in advanced cancers. Libraries came from the immunoSEQ multiplex PCR assay. TCRdb re-hosts the immuneACCESS table, in-frame sequences only. Its copies lack some clones; in the studies checked, an unresolved V gene accounts for under half of them, and the cause for the rest is not known. This sample holds under 85,000 clones; roughly 86% were observed only once. The ten top clones hold under 0.8% of the sample. Sequencing was performed on CD4+ or CD8+ T cells sorted from blood, taken in a trial of the OX40 agonist ivuxolimab. These receptors were obtained from an adult with an advanced solid tumor such as melanoma, head and neck, liver or kidney cancer.

This clone was observed a handful of times. The J gene is TRBJ1-6, the V gene TRBV14; the D is unclear. This CDR3 comprises 13 residues. The germline CDR1 and CDR2 sequences are SGHDN and FVKESK. Trimming took off 2 bases at V and 7 bases at J, with 6 bases between the two ends. CDR3 sequence (DNA): TGTGCCAGCAGCCAAATTCGCAATTCACCCCTCCACTTT. Translated: CASSQIRNSPLHF.

V and J are TRBV28 and TRBJ2-1; 10 nucleotides line up with TRBD2. The germline gives CDR1 MDHEN, CDR2 SYDVKM. V shed 6 bases, J shed 3 bases, and the junction held 5 bases outside the gene matches. The CDR3 runs 15 residues. This CDR3 reads CASSLAGGYYNEQFF. CDR3 in DNA: TGTGCCAGCAGCTTAGCGGGGGGATACTACAATGAGCAGTTCTTC.

V and J are TRBV5-4 and TRBJ1-1, with D tentatively TRBD1 (6 bases). This CDR3 has 15 amino acids. The V and J ends lost 2 bases and 0 bases respectively, with 11 bases between them. Germline CDR1 and CDR2: SGHNT and YYREEE (reference sequence). CDR3 amino acids: CASSLPGAMNTEAFF. CDR3 DNA: TGTGCCAGCAGCTTACCAGGGGCGATGAACACTGAAGCTTTCTTT. The full variable domain, in which reference TRBV5-4 and TRBJ1-1 provide the parts outside the CDR3, is ETGVTQSPTHLIKTRGQQVTLRCSSQSGHNTVSWYQQALGQGPQFIFQYYREEENGRGNFPPRFSGLQFPNYSSELNVNALELDDSALYLCASSLPGAMNTEAFFGQGTRLTVV.

J is TRBJ2-3 and V is TRBV5-1; 9 nucleotides align to TRBD2. This CDR3 contains 14 residues. Per the germline V gene, CDR1 is SGHRS and CDR2 is YFSETQ. The ends lost 5 bases at V and 1 base at J; junction bases unmatched: 2. The CDR3 here is CASRIAGGTDTQYF. DNA of the CDR3: TGCGCCAGCAGGATAGCGGGGGGCACAGATACGCAGTATTTT.

The chain links TRBV14 to TRBJ2-7, with 10 bases aligning to TRBD1. V lost 6 bases and J lost 1; bases outside the gene matches: 3. The CDR3 is made up of 14 amino acids. Per the germline V gene, CDR1 is SGHDN and CDR2 is FVKESK. The CDR3 loop is CASRRGQGSYEQYF. CDR3 in DNA: TGTGCCAGCAGGAGGGGACAGGGGTCCTACGAGCAGTACTTC.

The V gene is TRBV10-3, the J gene TRBJ2-5; 7 bases map to TRBD1. Germline V gene data show CDR1 as ENHRY and CDR2 as SYGVKD. The CDR3 sequence is 15 residues long. The ends lost 3 bases at V and 1 base at J; junction bases unmatched: 5. The CDR3 nucleotides read TGTGCCATCAGTGAAGGGGGCAAGGTCCAAGAGACCCAGTACTTC. Translation gives CAISEGGKVQETQYF.

This clone was counted only a few times. This rearrangement joins TRBV28 to TRBJ1-6; D is possibly TRBD1 (6 bases). V lost 6 bases to trimming and J lost 4 bases, with 10 bases between them. Germline-derived CDR1 and CDR2 are MDHEN and SYDVKM. There are 14 residues in the CDR3. In DNA form, the CDR3 reads TGTGCCAGCAGGCCTGGACAGTATAATTCACCCCTCCACTTT. Amino acids: CASRPGQYNSPLHF.

The CDR3 DNA sequence: TGTGCCAGCAGCGGGACGGTTAATCAGCCCCAGCATTTT. Amino acids: CASSGTVNQPQHF. This rearrangement joins TRBV6-1 to TRBJ1-5, with D maybe TRBD1 (5 bases). The CDR3 is 13 amino acids. In germline, CDR1 is MNHNS, CDR2 SASEGT. V shed 6 bases and J shed 4 bases, with 10 bases lying between them.

The genes are TRBV27 and TRBJ1-3; D is uncertain. CDR3 length equals 13 residues. The ends were cut back, 1 base at V and 4 bases at J, with 5 bases in the middle. CDR1 is MNHEY, CDR2 SMNVEV, per germline (reference sequence). The CDR3 here is CASSLYAGNTIYF. Written as DNA, the CDR3 is TGTGCCAGCAGTTTATATGCCGGAAACACCATATATTTT.

The chain combines TRBV5-4 with TRBJ2-3; 8 bases fit TRBD2. CDR3 length: 17 residues. V was pared by 0 bases and J by 4 bases, with 10 bases of the junction left unmatched. Germline loops: CDR1 SGHNT, CDR2 YYREEE (reference sequence). The DNA for the CDR3 is TGTGCCAGCAGCTTGGCGGGGGGCGGACTAGCCTCAGATACGCAGTATTTT. Translation: CASSLAGGGLASDTQYF.

The chain combines TRBV5-3 with TRBJ2-7; TRBD1 aligns across 7 bases. TRBV5-3 is an ORF, and what it does is uncertain. The CDR3 spans 15 residues. J gave up 1 base and V 8 bases, and 12 bases lay outside the gene matches. CDR3 sequence (DNA): TGTGCCAGCAGCCAATCCCCGGGACAGTCCTACGAGCAGTACTTC. Translated, it gives CASSQSPGQSYEQYF.

The chain recombines TRBV19 with TRBJ1-4; TRBD1 might be the D (5 bases). CDR3 size: 14 residues. Deletions cut 7 bases from V and 0 bases from J, with 9 bases between. CDR1 is LNHDA and CDR2 is SQIVND in the germline V gene (reference sequence). The CDR3 loop reads CASMEGTTNEKLFF. In DNA, the CDR3 is TGTGCCAGTATGGAGGGGACAACTAATGAAAAACTGTTTTTT.

This rearrangement joins TRBV6-1 to TRBJ1-2; 7 bases line up with TRBD1. Trimming removed 7 bases from V and 4 bases from J; junction bases left unmatched: 9. The CDR3 has 14 residues. Per the germline V gene, CDR1 is MNHNS and CDR2 is SASEGT. The CDR3 DNA sequence: TGTGCCAGCACACGACAGGGTGAACGCTATGGCTACACCTTC. Amino acid sequence: CASTRQGERYGYTF.